This T cell receptor (beta chain) is from a study of post-analysis software for immune sequencing data. The V gene's germline CDR1 is DFQATT and CDR2 SNEGSKA (reference sequence). V lost 6 bases, J lost 0 bases, and 10 bases stayed unmatched. This CDR3 spans 15 amino acids. Unique molecular identifiers had been added to the TCR beta cDNA libraries. TCRdb re-called the PCR reads through MiXCR, storing one row per CDR3 protein. The sample shows roughly 800,000 distinct CDR3 sequences, roughly 29% of them seen only once. Study results and caveats: A handful of TRBV segments were significantly more frequent in patients than in controls. TRBV5-6, TRBV5-1 and TRBV20-1 were among these segments.

This clonotype was found a few times. Its antigen is currently unknown. This chain links TRBV20-1 with TRBJ1-2, with TRBD1 identical over 7 bases. Material: blood. The source is a girl aged 10 to 17 with multiple sclerosis. CDR3 residues: CSASYRDRANYGYTF. The CDR3 bases are TGCAGTGCCAGTTACCGGGACAGAGCTAACTATGGCTACACCTTC.